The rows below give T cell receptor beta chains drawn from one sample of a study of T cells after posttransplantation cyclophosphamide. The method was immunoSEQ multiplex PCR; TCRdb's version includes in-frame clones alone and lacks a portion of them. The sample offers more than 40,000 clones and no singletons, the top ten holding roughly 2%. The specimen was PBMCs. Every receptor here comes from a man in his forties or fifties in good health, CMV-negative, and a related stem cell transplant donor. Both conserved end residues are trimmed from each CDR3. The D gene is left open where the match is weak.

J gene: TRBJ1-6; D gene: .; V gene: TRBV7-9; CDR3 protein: ASSQGWGHLH
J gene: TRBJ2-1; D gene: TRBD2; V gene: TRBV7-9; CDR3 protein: ASSLEGTSLI
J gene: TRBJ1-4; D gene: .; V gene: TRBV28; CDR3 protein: ASSLLAPGTPNEKLF
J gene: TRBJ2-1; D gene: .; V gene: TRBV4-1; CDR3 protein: ASSPRTGSYNEQF
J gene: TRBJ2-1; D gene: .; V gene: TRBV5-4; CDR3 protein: ASSSERYEQF
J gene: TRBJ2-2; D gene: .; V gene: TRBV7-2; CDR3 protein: ASSSLTRGTGELF
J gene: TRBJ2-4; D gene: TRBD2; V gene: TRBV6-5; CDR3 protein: ASSSLGGVKNIQY
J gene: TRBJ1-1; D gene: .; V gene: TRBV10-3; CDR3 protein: AIQGQMNTEAF
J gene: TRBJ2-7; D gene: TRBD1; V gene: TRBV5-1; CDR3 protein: ASSPGQGAHEQY
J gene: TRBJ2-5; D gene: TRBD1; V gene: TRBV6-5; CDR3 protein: ASSRDSQETQY
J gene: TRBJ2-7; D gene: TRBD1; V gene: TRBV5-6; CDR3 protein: ASRDRYLGQGAYEQY
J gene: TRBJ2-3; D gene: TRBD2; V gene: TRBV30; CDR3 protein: AWALMAGGAATQY
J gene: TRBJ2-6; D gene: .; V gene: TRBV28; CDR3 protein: ASRPGTGANVLT
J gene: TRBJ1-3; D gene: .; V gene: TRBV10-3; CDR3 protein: AVAADGGSGNTIY
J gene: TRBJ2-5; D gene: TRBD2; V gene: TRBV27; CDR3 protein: ASSLTLAGPRETQY
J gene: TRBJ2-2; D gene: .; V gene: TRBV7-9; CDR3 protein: ASSFAGSGELF
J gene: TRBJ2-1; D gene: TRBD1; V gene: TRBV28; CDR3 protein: ASSFTGTGGYNEQF
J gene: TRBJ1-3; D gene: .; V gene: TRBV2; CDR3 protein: ASSEVRFSGNTIY
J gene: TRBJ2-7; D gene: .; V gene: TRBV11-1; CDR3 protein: ASSRQGAGYSVEQY
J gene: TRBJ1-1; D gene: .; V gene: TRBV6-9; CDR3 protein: ASSHFSGPTEAF
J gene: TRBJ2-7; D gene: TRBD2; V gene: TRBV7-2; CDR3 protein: ASSPLAGGPDEQY
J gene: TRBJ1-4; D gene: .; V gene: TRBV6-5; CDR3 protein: ASRGGGLKEKLF
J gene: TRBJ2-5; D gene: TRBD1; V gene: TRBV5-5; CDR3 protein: ASSFPGQGQETQY
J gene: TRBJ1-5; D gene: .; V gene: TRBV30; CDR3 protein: AWSVTVYQPQH
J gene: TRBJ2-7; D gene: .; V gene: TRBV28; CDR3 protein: ASRTQGIAYEQY
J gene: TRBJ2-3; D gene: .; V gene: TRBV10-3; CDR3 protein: AISGEGTNTQY
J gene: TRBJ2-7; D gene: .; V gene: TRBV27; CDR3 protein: ASSLSVRGHYEQY
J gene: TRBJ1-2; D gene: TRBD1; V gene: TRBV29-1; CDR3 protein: SVLFRDSYGYT
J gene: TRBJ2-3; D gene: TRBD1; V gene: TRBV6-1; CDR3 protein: ASTGGQGTDTQY
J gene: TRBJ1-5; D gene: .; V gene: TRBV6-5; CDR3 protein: ASSEIPGNQPQH
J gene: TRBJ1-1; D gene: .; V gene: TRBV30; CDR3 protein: AWSVPGSNTEAF
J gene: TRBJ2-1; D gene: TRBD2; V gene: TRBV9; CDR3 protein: ASSVSGTSATNEQF
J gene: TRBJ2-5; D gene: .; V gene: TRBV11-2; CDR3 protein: ASTLYSAVITQETQY
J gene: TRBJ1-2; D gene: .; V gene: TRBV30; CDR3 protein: AWDSLYGYT
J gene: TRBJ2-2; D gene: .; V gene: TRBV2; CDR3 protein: ASVRGTLNTGELF
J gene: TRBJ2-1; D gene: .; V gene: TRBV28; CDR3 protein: ASSLPRQAYNEQF
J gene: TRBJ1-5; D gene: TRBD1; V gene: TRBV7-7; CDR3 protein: ASATGDNQPQH
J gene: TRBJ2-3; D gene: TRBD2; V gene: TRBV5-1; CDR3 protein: ASSLVTSGRPDTQY
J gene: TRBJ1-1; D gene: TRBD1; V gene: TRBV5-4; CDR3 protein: ASSLEGQGVGMNTEAF
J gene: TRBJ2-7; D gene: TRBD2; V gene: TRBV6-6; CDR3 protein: ASRFRLAGFTYEQY
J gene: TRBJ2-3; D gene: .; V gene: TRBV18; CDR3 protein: ASSAGAADTQY
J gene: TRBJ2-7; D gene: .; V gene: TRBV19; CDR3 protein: ASSGGSTYEQY
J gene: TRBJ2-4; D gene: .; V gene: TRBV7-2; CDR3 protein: ASEGEFLNIQY
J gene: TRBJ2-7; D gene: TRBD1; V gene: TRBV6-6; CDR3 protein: ASSRTGTGNYEQY
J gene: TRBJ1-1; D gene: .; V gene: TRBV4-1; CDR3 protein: ASSPHTGTEAF
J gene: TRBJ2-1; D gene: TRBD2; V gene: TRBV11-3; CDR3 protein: ASSLAGAGYNEQF
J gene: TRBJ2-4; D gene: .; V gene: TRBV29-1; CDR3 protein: SVDSTGNIQY
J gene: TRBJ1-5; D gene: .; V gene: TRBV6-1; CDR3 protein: ASGRGGTTQPQH
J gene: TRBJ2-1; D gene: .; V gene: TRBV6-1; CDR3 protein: ASEREWGNEQF
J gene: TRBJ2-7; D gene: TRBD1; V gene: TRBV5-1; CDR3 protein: ASSLGQGDYEQY
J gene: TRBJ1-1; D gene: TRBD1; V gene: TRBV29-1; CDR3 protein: SVYQGGTEAF
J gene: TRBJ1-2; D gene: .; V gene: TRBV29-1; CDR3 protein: SVDRQFNYGYT
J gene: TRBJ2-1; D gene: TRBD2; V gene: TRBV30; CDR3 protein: AWRGLAAYNEQF